This TCR beta chain is drawn from a study of T cell responses to AZD1222 COVID-19 vaccine. Findings and limits, study-wide: Only 5 to 7 AZD1222 recipients tested seropositive at baseline.

This clone was seen a handful of times. Its specificity is unknown. This CDR3 region has 14 residues. J was trimmed by 8 bases and V by 7 bases; bases with no gene match: 11. The germline V gene encodes CDR1 MDHEN and CDR2 SYDVKM. Repertoires were generated with immunoSEQ multiplex PCR, while TCRdb's copy carries only in-frame clones and drops some. The table records about 150,000 clones, about 91% of them present only once. V gene TRBV28 combines with J gene TRBJ2-1; the match to TRBD2 covers 7 bases. Sequencing used peripheral blood, obtained on day 0 of MenACWY control vaccination. The sequence came from an adult in good health. Here the CDR3 reads CASKGGVLRDEQFF. CDR3 nucleotides: TGTGCCAGCAAGGGAGGGGTACTTCGGGATGAGCAGTTCTTC.